This T cell receptor beta chain was identified in a study of shared clonotypes between healthy human individuals. For the study at large: Three CD4 naive, three CD4 memory, two CD8 naive and one CD8 memory plate were used per donor. Study-wide findings and caveats: Generation probabilities were higher for clonotypes shared across all four sorted-subset donors than for unshared ones. Clonotype sharing among donors, it was expected, would be affected by sequencing depth.

V trimming: 2 bases; J trimming: 0 bases; junction bases outside the gene matches: 3. CDR1 SEHNR and CDR2 FQNEAQ come from the germline V gene (reference sequence). The CDR3 has 15 residues. Only in-frame clones appear in the TCRdb table, and some are missing; sequencing was by immunoSEQ multiplex PCR. The table includes approximately 940,000 clones, about three quarters detected once. Regarding this clone: The antigen is unknown.

The sequencing input was memory CD4+ T cells sorted from blood. Subset denoted: CD45RA-negative fraction. This clonotype originated in a man aged 18 to 30 in good health. The V gene is TRBV7-9, the J gene TRBJ2-5; 7 nucleotides align to TRBD2. CDR3 in DNA: TGTGCCAGCAGCTTACGTGGGACTAACCAAGAGACCCAGTACTTC. Encoded protein: CASSLRGTNQETQYF. The full variable domain, rest sourced from reference TRBV7-9 and TRBJ2-5, is DTGVSQNPRHKITKRGQNVTFRCDPISEHNRLYWYRQTLGQGPEFLTYFQNEAQLEKSRLLSDRFSAERPKGSFSTLEIQRTEQGDSAMYLCASSLRGTNQETQYFGPGTRLLVL.